The 24 T cell receptor beta chains below come from one sample, sequenced in a study of T cell responses to AZD1222 COVID-19 vaccine. Data came from immunoSEQ multiplex PCR; TCRdb stores just in-frame clones and leaves some out. The top ten clones hold 1% to 1.5% of a sample with 150,000 to 200,000 clones, 80% to 95% of them seen once. The source was peripheral blood, collected on day 0 of AZD1222 vaccination. These receptor sequences come from an adult in good health.

The chain is built from TRBV3-1 (or the pseudogene TRBV3-2) and TRBJ1-2, with D hard to call. Germline CDR1 and CDR2: LGHDT and YNNKEL (reference sequence). Trimming took 4 bases from V and 3 from J, leaving 15 bases between them. The CDR3 covers 15 residues. CDR3 DNA sequence: TGTGCCAGCAGCCCAGTCAGCGGCCTTTACTATGGCTACACCTTC. This translates into CASSPVSGLYYGYTF.

This clone has a handful of counts. The V and J genes are TRBV6-2 or TRBV6-3 and TRBJ1-4; D uncertain. This CDR3 is 17 amino acids long. The germline V gene has CDR1 MNHEY and CDR2 SVGEGT. V shed 0 bases and J shed 0 bases, with 11 bases lying between them. In DNA, the CDR3 is TGTGCCAGCAGTTACTCTCTCGCGGAAACAACTAATGAAAAACTGTTTTTT. It is translated as CASSYSLAETTNEKLFF.

This clone has only one observation. The CDR3 region has the DNA TGTGCCAGCAGTGAATGGGACAGGGGTGGAGAAAAACTGTTTTTT. Translating gives CASSEWDRGGEKLFF. This chain joins TRBV25-1 and TRBJ1-4; 10 bases map to TRBD1. Germline loops: CDR1 MGHDK, CDR2 SYGVNS. V lost 1 base, J lost 8 bases, and 4 bases stayed unmatched. The length of the CDR3 is 15 residues.

V gene TRBV24-1 combines with J gene TRBJ2-7, with 8 bases fitting TRBD1. After removal of 8 bases from V and 4 bases from J, the junction contained 9 bases not matched to a gene. CDR1 is KGHDR, CDR2 SFDVKD, per germline. The CDR3 spans 14 residues. CDR3 protein: CATTPGQAKYEQYF. DNA of the CDR3: TGTGCCACCACCCCGGGACAGGCAAAGTACGAGCAGTACTTC.

The chain employs TRBV7-6 and TRBJ1-1; D gene ambiguous. Trimming pared 0 bases from V and 3 bases from J, leaving 11 bases between. Germline V gene lookup returns CDR1 SGHVS and CDR2 FNYEAQ. CDR3 length: 15 amino acids. CDR3 in DNA: TGTGCCAGCAGCTTAGCGCAGCGGTGGGACACTGAAGCTTTCTTT. Its protein product is CASSLAQRWDTEAFF.

V gene TRBV19 combines with J gene TRBJ2-2, with D tentatively TRBD1 (5 bases). Germline values: CDR1 LNHDA, CDR2 SQIVND (reference sequence). The CDR3 consists of 15 residues. Trimming left V 3 bases short and J 3 bases short, with 11 bases between. The DNA of the CDR3 is TGTGCCAGTAGTATCAACAGGCCTTACACCGGGGAGCTGTTTTTT. Protein: CASSINRPYTGELFF.

The J gene is TRBJ2-7, the V gene TRBV20-1; 9 nucleotides match TRBD1. This CDR3 has 14 amino acids. Germline CDR1 is DFQATT and CDR2 is SNEGSKA (reference sequence). J was trimmed by 6 bases and V by 3 bases; bases with no gene match: 9. CDR3 bases: TGCAGTGCTAGTTCCGGGACAGGGTCTCGCGAGCAGTACTTC. Encoded protein: CSASSGTGSREQYF.

The rearrangement uses TRBV19 and TRBJ2-7, with 7 bases lining up with TRBD1. Germline V gives CDR1 LNHDA, CDR2 SQIVND (reference sequence). There are 13 residues in the CDR3. J gave up 5 bases and V 4 bases, and 5 bases lay outside the gene matches. CDR3: CASSTRQGDEQYF. CDR3 sequence (DNA): TGTGCCAGTAGTACCCGACAGGGTGACGAGCAGTACTTC.

V usage is TRBV3-1 (or the pseudogene TRBV3-2) and J usage is TRBJ2-5; perhaps TRBD2 as D (6 bases). The length of the CDR3 is 13 residues. Germline CDR1 and CDR2: LGHDT and YNNKEL (reference sequence). V lost 11 bases and J lost 1, with 14 bases in between. The CDR3 sequence is CAARRGVQETQYF. In DNA, the CDR3 is TGTGCCGCGCGGCGGGGCGTCCAAGAGACCCAGTACTTC.

The chain combines TRBV19 with TRBJ1-4; the D gene is possibly TRBD1 (6 bases). The CDR3 is 16 amino acids. Trimming pared 3 bases from V and 0 bases from J, leaving 11 bases between. Per germline, CDR1 LNHDA and CDR2 SQIVND (reference sequence). CDR3 loop: CASSMWAGATNEKLFF. DNA of the CDR3: TGTGCCAGTAGTATGTGGGCAGGGGCAACTAATGAAAAACTGTTTTTT. Variable domain in full (rest from reference TRBV19 and TRBJ1-4): DGGITQSPKYLFRKEGQNVTLSCEQNLNHDAMYWYRQDPGQGLRLIYYSQIVNDFQKGDIAEGYSVSREKKESFPLTVTSAQKNPTAFYLCASSMWAGATNEKLFFGSGTQLSVL.

J is TRBJ1-6 and V is TRBV4-1; no definite D call. Germline CDR1 MGHRA, CDR2 YSYEKL. The CDR3 spans 15 residues. Trimming left V 0 bases short and J 8 bases short, with 11 bases between. The CDR3 nucleotides are TGCGCCAGCAGCCAAGAAGAATACCACCATTCACCCCTCCACTTT. It encodes CASSQEEYHHSPLHF.

Of note for this clone: The sample carries other DNA sequences with the same CDR3. The chain is built from TRBV5-4 and TRBJ1-5, with D unclear. CDR1 is SGHNT, CDR2 YYREEE, per germline (reference sequence). The CDR3 totals 12 residues. V lost 0 bases and J lost 6, with 4 bases in between. The CDR3 is CASSLEGQPQHF. CDR3 DNA: TGTGCCAGCAGCTTGGAAGGTCAGCCCCAGCATTTT.

In DNA, the CDR3 is TGTGCCACAGACAGGGGCGCTGAAGCTTTCTTT. This gives the protein CATDRGAEAFF. This rearrangement joins TRBV7-9 to TRBJ1-1; 8 nucleotides agree with TRBD1. Germline assignment: CDR1 SEHNR and CDR2 FQNEAQ (reference sequence). The CDR3 has 11 amino acids. V lost 10 bases, J lost 6 bases, and 4 bases stayed unmatched.

The J gene is TRBJ1-5, the V gene TRBV6-5; D gene unclear. Deletions cut 4 bases from V and 3 bases from J, with 13 bases between. The CDR3 runs to 15 residues. The germline V gene encodes CDR1 MNHEY and CDR2 SVGAGI. The CDR3 sequence: CASSSYWDSNQPQHF. CDR3 coding DNA: TGTGCCAGCAGTTCCTACTGGGATTCCAATCAGCCCCAGCATTTT.

This clone has only one observation. This chain joins TRBV14 and TRBJ2-7; maybe TRBD2 (6 bases). The CDR3 spans 15 residues. CDR1 is SGHDN, CDR2 FVKESK, per germline. Trimming left V 0 bases short and J 1 base short, with 10 bases between. CDR3 sequence: CASSQDGGLSYEQYF. The CDR3 DNA sequence: TGTGCCAGCAGCCAAGATGGGGGGTTGTCCTACGAGCAGTACTTC.

The rearrangement links TRBV27 to TRBJ1-5; D not certain. Trimming cost V 6 bases and J 2 bases, with 11 bases left between them. The germline V gene has CDR1 MNHEY and CDR2 SMNVEV (reference sequence). This CDR3 is 14 amino acids long. The CDR3 coding sequence is TGTGCCAGCAGGTCGGGTGTGGGCAATCAGCCCCAGCATTTT. Translated, it gives CASRSGVGNQPQHF.

The chain uses TRBV20-1 and TRBJ1-2, with D maybe TRBD1 (6 bases). In germline, CDR1 is DFQATT, CDR2 SNEGSKA (reference sequence). Trimming shortened V by 3 bases and J by 2 bases, and 16 bases separated the two germline ends. The CDR3 totals 15 residues. The CDR3 sequence: CSASLQGRSNYGYTF. The CDR3 DNA reads TGCAGTGCTAGTTTGCAGGGGCGTTCCAACTATGGCTACACCTTC.

This CDR3 is CASRTQPTNEKLFF. The CDR3 coding sequence is TGCGCCAGCAGAACTCAGCCAACTAATGAAAAACTGTTTTTT. This rearrangement joins TRBV5-1 to TRBJ1-4; D not certain. CDR1 is SGHRS, CDR2 YFSETQ, per germline. The CDR3 loop spans 14 amino acids. V was cut by 5 bases and J by 0 bases, with 8 bases left in between.

The chain recombines TRBV30 with TRBJ1-5; D remains unclear. Between the trimmed V and J ends, which lost 0 bases and 2 bases, there was a span of 11 bases. Germline V CDR1 and CDR2: GTSNPN, SVGIG (reference sequence). CDR3 length equals 15 residues. CDR3 DNA: TGTGCCTGGAGTGTACAAGGTCGGGGCAATCAGCCCCAGCATTTT. Translating it yields CAWSVQGRGNQPQHF.

The chain couples TRBV4-1 to TRBJ2-1; 7 nucleotides line up with TRBD2. With V trimmed by 1 base and J by 4 bases, 1 base remained unmatched. The CDR3 is 14 residues long. Germline CDR1 is MGHRA and CDR2 is YSYEKL. CDR3 nucleotides: TGCGCCAGCAGCCAAGCGCGGGGGTACAATGAGCAGTTCTTC. The encoded protein is CASSQARGYNEQFF.

In this sample, this clone turned up once. The chain employs TRBV29-1 and TRBJ1-1, with a weak D call TRBD1 (6 bases). Trimming stripped 1 base from V and 1 base from J, with 16 bases between. Germline V gene data show CDR1 as SQVTM and CDR2 as ANQGSEA. CDR3 length equals 16 residues. The CDR3 DNA follows: TGCAGCGTTGAAGCCTCTCCGGGACAACGGAACACTGAAGCTTTCTTT. Residues: CSVEASPGQRNTEAFF.

This chain connects TRBV5-5 to TRBJ2-1, with 7 bases identical to TRBD1. V was pared by 0 bases and J by 10 bases, with 7 bases of the junction left unmatched. CDR1 and CDR2 from the germline V gene are SGHKS and YYEKEE (reference sequence). The CDR3 consists of 14 residues. The CDR3 coding sequence is TGTGCCAGCAGCTTGGGGCACAGGGGTCGGGAGCAGTTCTTC. As protein: CASSLGHRGREQFF.

The rearrangement joins TRBV24-1 to TRBJ1-3; D may be TRBD1 (6 bases). V was trimmed by 11 bases and J by 0 bases, leaving 13 bases between them. Germline CDR1 KGHDR, CDR2 SFDVKD. This CDR3 has 14 residues. The CDR3 loop is CAKLRGPSGNTIYF. CDR3 bases: TGTGCCAAACTCAGGGGCCCCTCTGGAAACACCATATATTTT.

The chain employs TRBV7-9 and TRBJ2-5; D is possibly TRBD1 (5 bases). Deletions cut 2 bases from V and 2 bases from J, with 6 bases between. CDR3 length: 13 amino acids. The germline V gene encodes CDR1 SEHNR and CDR2 FQNEAQ (reference sequence). The CDR3 reads CASSLRQQETQYF. CDR3 DNA: TGTGCCAGCAGCTTACGACAGCAAGAGACCCAGTACTTC. The full variable domain, its missing parts supplied by reference TRBV7-9 and TRBJ2-5, is DTGVSQNPRHKITKRGQNVTFRCDPISEHNRLYWYRQTLGQGPEFLTYFQNEAQLEKSRLLSDRFSAERPKGSFSTLEIQRTEQGDSAMYLCASSLRQQETQYFGPGTRLLVL.